The sequence of this T cell receptor (beta chain) was determined in a study of T cell clusters in autoimmune cytopenias. Study-level results: Primary autoimmune cytopenia patients appeared to lack physiological T cell clusters present in healthy donors. TRB repertoire shifts in secondary cytopenia and chronic lymphocytic leukemia mostly reflected lymphoma, not autoimmunity.

Frequency places this clonotype as medium-sized. Its antigen is undetermined. Multiplex touch-down PCR amplified TRB using TRB-A and TRB-B pools in one tube. No DNA is given; TCRdb re-called the multiplex PCR reads and lists each CDR3 protein once. The sample table sets out approximately 3,000 distinct CDR3 sequences. Germline loops: CDR1 LNHDA, CDR2 SQIVND (reference sequence). This CDR3 is built from 13 residues. TRB was amplified from about 270 ng of peripheral blood genomic DNA per sample. These data were also filed under a second study, of T cell repertoires in aging, cancer and after chemotherapy. This second report adds: Untreated cancer patients had significantly lower blood TCR diversity than age-matched healthy donors.

The sample was peripheral blood. The sequence was obtained from a human donor in good health. The chain uses TRBV19 and TRBJ2-5. The chain's CDR3 is CASSIEGISTQYF.